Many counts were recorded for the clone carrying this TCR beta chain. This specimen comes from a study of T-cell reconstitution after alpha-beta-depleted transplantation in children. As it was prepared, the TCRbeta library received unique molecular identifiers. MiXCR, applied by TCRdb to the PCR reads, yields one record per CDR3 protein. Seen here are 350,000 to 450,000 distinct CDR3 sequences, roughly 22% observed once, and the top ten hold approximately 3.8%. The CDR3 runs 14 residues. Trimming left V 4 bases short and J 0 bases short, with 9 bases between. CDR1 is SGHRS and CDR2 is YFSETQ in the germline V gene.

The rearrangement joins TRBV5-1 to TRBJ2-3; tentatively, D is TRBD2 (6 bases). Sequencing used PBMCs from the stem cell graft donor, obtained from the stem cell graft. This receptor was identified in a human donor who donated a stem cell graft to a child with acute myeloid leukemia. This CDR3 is CASSPSASTDTQYF. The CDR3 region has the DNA TGCGCCAGCAGCCCTAGCGCCAGCACAGATACGCAGTATTTT.